This T cell receptor (delta chain) was sequenced for a study of gamma-delta chains in newborns, infants, children. Study summary: Microbial exposure reportedly drives polyclonal innate γδ T cell expansion after birth.

With respect to this clone: The protein given by TCRdb reflects a much larger clone and differs at residue 13 from this DNA's translation, likely from a read error; the protein shown is the DNA's translation.

TCRdb applied CATT to the reads for clone calling. The sample shows about 8,500 delta-chain clones, about 3.4% of them seen only once. Germline V gene sequence: CDR1 GEAIGNYY, CDR2 EKD. This CDR3 has 16 residues. The rearrangement uses TRDV2 and TRDJ2; 10 bases match TRDD3. This TCR was sampled from a child who was a newborn, infant or young child, either healthy, febrile or measles-vaccinated (not recorded which). Sequencing input: blood. The CDR3, as DNA: TGTGCCTGTGACACCGTGGGGGGGATACGCCCAGCACGACTCTTCTTT. It codes for CACDTVGGIRPARLFF.